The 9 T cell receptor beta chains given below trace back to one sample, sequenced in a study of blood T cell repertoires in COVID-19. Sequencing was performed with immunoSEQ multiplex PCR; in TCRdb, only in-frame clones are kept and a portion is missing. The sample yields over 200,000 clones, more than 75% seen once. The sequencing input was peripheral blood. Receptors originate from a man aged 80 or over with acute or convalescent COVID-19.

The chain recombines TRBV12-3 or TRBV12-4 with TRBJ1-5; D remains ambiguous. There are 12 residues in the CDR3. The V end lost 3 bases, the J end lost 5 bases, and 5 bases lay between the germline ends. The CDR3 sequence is CASSFGDQPQHF. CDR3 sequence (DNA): TGTGCCAGCAGTTTTGGAGATCAGCCCCAGCATTTT.

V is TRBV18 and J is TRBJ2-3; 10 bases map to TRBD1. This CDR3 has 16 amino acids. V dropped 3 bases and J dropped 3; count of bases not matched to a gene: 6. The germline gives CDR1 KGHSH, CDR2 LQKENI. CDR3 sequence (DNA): TGTGCCAGCTCACCGGGACAGGGGTTACCGACAGATACGCAGTATTTT. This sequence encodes CASSPGQGLPTDTQYF.

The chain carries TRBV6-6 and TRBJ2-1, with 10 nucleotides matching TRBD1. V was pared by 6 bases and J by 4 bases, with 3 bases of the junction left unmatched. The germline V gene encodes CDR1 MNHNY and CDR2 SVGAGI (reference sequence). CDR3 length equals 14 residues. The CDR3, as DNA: TGTGCCAGCAGGAGGGACAGGGGTTACAATGAGCAGTTCTTC. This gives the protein CASRRDRGYNEQFF.

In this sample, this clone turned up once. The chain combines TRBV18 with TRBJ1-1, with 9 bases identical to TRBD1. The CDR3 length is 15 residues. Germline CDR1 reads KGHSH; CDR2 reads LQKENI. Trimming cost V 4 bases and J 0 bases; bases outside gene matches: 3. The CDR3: CASSRGQGMNTEAFF. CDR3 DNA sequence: TGTGCCAGCTCACGGGGACAGGGAATGAACACTGAAGCTTTCTTT.

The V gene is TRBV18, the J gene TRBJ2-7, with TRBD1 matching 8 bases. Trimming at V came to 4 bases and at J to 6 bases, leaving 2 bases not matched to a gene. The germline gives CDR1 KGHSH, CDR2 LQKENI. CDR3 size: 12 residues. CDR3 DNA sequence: TGTGCCAGCTCACTCGACAGGGGCGAGCAGTACGTC. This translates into CASSLDRGEQYV.

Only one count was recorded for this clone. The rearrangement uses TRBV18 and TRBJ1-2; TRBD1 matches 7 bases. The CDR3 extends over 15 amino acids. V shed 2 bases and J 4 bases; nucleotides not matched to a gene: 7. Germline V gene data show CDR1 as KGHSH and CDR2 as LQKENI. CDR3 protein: CASSPAAGGPYGYTF. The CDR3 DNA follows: TGTGCCAGCTCACCAGCGGCAGGGGGGCCCTATGGCTACACCTTC.

CDR3 nucleotides: TGTGCCAGCAGTGAAGGGGGGACACAAAATGAGCAGTTCTTC. Protein: CASSEGGTQNEQFF. V usage is TRBV6-1 and J usage is TRBJ2-1, with a possible D match to TRBD1 (6 bases). The CDR3 loop spans 14 amino acids. The V end was cut by 1 base, the J end by 7 bases, with 11 bases between. Germline V gives CDR1 MNHNS, CDR2 SASEGT.

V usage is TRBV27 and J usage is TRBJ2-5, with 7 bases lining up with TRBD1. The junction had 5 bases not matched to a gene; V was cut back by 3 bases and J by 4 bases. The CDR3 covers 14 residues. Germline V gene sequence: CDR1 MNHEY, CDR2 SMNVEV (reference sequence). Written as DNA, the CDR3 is TGTGCCAGCAGTTTGCTAGGGGGCCGAGAGACCCAGTACTTC. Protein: CASSLLGGRETQYF.

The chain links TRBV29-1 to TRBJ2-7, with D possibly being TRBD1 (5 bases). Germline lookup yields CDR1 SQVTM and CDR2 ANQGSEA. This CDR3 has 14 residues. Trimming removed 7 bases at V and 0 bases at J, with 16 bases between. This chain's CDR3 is CSAGWTLSSYEQYV. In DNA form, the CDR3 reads TGCAGCGCTGGCTGGACACTTAGCTCCTACGAGCAGTACGTC.